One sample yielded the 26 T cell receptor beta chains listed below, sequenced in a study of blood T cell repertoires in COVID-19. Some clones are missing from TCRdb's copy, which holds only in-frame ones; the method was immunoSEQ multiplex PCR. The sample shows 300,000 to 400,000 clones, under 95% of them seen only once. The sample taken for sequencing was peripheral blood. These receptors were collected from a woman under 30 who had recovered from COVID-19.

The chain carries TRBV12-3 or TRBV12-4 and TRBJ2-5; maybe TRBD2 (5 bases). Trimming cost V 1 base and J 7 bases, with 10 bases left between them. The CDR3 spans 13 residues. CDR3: CASSLGGEGTQYF. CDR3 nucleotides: TGTGCCAGCAGTTTAGGGGGAGAAGGGACCCAGTACTTC.

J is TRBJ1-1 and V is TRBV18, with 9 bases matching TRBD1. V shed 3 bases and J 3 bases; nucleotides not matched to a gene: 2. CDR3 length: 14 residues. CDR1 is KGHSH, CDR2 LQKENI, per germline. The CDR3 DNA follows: TGTGCCAGCTCACCGCGGACAGGGGACACTGAAGCTTTCTTT. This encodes CASSPRTGDTEAFF.

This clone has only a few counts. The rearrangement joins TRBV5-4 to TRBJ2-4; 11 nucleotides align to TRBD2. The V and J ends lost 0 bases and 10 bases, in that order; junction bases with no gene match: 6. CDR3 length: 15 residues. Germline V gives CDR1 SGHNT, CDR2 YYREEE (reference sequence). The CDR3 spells CASSLGFRTSGIQYF. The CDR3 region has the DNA TGTGCCAGCAGCTTGGGTTTTAGGACTAGCGGGATTCAGTACTTC.

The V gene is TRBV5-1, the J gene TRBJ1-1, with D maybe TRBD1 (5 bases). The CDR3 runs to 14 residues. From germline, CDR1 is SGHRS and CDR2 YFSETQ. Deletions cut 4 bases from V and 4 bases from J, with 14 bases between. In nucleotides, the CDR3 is TGCGCCAGCAGCGAAGGCCAGGGATTCACTGAAGCTTTCTTT. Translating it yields CASSEGQGFTEAFF.

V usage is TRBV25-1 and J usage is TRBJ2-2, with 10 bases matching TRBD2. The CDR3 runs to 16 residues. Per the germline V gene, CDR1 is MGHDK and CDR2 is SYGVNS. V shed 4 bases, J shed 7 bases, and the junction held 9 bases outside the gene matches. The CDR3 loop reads CASSVGLAGEVGELFF. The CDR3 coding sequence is TGTGCCAGCAGTGTCGGCCTAGCGGGAGAGGTCGGGGAGCTGTTTTTT. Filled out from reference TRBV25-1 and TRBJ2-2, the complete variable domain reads EADIYQTPRYLVIGTGKKITLECSQTMGHDKMYWYQQDPGMELHLIHYSYGVNSTEKGDLSSESTVSRIRTEHFPLTLESARPSHTSQYLCASSVGLAGEVGELFFGEGSRLTVL.

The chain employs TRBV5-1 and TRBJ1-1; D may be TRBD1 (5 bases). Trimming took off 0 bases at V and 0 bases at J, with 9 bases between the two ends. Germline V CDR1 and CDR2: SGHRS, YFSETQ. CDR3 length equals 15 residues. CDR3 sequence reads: CASSLGYRLNTEAFF. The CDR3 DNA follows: TGCGCCAGCAGCTTGGGGTACAGGTTGAACACTGAAGCTTTCTTT.

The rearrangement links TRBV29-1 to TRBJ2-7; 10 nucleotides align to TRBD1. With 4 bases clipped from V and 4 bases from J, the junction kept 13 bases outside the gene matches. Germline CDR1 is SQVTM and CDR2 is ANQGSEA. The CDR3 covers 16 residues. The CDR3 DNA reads TGCAGCGTTGTACGCCCGACAGGGGGCATGGGGTACGAGCAGTACGTC. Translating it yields CSVVRPTGGMGYEQYV.

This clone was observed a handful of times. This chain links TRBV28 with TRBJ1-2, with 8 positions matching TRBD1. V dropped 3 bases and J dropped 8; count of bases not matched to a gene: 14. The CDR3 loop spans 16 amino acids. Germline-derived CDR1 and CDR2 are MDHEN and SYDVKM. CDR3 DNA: TGTGCCAGCAGTTTGCTAACGGGACAGGTCAGCTACGGCTACACCTTC. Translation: CASSLLTGQVSYGYTF.

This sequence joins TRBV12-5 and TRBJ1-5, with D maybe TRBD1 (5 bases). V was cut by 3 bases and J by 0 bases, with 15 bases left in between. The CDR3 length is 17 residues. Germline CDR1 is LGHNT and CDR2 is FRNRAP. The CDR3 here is CASGFYGHVDSNQPQHF. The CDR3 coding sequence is TGTGCTAGTGGTTTCTATGGACACGTCGATAGCAATCAGCCCCAGCATTTT.

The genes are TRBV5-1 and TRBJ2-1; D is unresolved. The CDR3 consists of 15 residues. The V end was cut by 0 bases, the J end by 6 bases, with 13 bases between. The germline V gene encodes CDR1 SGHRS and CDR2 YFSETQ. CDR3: CASSLGGSPSNEQFF. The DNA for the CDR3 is TGCGCCAGCAGCTTGGGAGGCAGTCCCTCCAATGAGCAGTTCTTC.

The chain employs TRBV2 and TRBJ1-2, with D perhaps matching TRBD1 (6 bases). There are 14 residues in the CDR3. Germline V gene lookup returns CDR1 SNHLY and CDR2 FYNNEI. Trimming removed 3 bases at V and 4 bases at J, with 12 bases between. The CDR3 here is CASSDSRGAYGYTF. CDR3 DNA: TGTGCCAGCAGTGACAGTCGGGGGGCCTATGGCTACACCTTC.

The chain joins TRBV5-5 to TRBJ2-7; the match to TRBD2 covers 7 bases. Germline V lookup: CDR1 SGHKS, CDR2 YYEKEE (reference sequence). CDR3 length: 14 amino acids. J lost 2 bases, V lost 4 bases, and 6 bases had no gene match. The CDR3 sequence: CASSRTRFAYEQYV. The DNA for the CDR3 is TGTGCCAGCAGCAGGACTAGATTTGCCTACGAGCAGTACGTC.

CDR3 amino acids: CATSDSRDRVGDTQYF. The CDR3 DNA is TGTGCCACCAGTGATTCTAGGGACAGGGTGGGAGATACGCAGTATTTT. The chain employs TRBV24-1 and TRBJ2-3; 9 bases fit TRBD1. Germline V lookup: CDR1 KGHDR, CDR2 SFDVKD. The CDR3 has 16 residues. V was pared by 2 bases and J by 5 bases, with 7 bases of the junction left unmatched.

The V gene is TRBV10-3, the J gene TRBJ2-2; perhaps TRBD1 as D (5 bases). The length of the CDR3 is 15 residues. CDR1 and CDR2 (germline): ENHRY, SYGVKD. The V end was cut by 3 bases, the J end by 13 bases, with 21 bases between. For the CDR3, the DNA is TGTGCCATCAGTGATGGTCAAGGAAAGGGGTACGGGCTGTTTTTT. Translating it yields CAISDGQGKGYGLFF.

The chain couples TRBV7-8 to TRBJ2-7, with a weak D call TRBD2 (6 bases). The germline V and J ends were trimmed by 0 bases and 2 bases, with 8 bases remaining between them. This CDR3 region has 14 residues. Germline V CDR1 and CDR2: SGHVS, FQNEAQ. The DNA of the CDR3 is TGTGCCAGCAGCTTAGCCCTAGCGACCTACGAGCAGTACGTC. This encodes CASSLALATYEQYV.

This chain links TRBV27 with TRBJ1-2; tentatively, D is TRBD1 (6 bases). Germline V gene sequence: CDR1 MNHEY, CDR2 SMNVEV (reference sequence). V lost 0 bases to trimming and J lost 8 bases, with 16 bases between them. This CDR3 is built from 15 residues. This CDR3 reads CASSLSPDRVGGYTF. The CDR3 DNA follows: TGTGCCAGCAGTTTATCGCCGGACAGAGTGGGCGGCTACACCTTC.

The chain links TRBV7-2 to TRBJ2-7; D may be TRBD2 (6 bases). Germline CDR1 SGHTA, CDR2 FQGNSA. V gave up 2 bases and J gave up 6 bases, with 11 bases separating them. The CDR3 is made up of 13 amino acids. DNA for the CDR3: TGTGCCAGCAGCTTACGGGGACTGGGCGAGCAGTACGTC. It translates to CASSLRGLGEQYV.

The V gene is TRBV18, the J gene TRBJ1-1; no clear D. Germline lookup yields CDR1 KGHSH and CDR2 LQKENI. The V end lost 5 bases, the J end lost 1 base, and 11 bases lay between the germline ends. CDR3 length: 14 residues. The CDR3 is CASSSYSKNTEAFF. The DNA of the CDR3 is TGTGCCAGCTCATCCTACAGCAAGAACACTGAAGCTTTCTTT.

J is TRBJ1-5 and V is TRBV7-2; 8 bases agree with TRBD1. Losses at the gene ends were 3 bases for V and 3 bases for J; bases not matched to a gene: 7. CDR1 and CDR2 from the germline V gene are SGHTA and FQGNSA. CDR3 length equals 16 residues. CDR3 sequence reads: CASSFTGTGANQPQHF. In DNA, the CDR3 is TGTGCCAGCAGCTTTACCGGGACAGGAGCCAATCAGCCCCAGCATTTT.

The CDR3 region is CASSLVGVGLAPLGEQFF. CDR3 DNA sequence: TGTGCCAGCAGCTTAGTGGGGGTGGGACTAGCGCCATTGGGTGAGCAGTTCTTC. The V and J genes are TRBV11-2 and TRBJ2-1; 10 positions agree with TRBD2. The V and J ends lost 1 base and 9 bases, in that order; junction bases with no gene match: 15. This CDR3 is 18 amino acids long. Germline values: CDR1 SGHAT, CDR2 FQNNGV.

CDR3 nucleotides: TGTGCCAGCAGCGTAGGCCAGGGTTATCAGCCCCAGCATTTT. As protein: CASSVGQGYQPQHF. J is TRBJ1-5 and V is TRBV9; perhaps TRBD1 as D (5 bases). Trimming cost V 0 bases and J 5 bases, with 9 bases left between them. This CDR3 contains 14 residues. The germline V gene encodes CDR1 SGDLS and CDR2 YYNGEE.

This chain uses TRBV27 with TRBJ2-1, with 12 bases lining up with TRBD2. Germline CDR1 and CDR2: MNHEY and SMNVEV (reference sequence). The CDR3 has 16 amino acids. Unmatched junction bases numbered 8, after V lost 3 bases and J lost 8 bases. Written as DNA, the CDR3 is TGTGCCAGCAGTTTCCTAGCGGGAGGGCCTCGAGATGAGCAGTTCTTC. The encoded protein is CASSFLAGGPRDEQFF.

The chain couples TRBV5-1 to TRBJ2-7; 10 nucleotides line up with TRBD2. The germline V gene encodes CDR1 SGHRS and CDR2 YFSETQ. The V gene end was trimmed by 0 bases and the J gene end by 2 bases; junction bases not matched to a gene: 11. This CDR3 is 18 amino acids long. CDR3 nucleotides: TGCGCCAGCAGCTTGGTCAGGGGGCTACTAGCGGGGACCTACGAGCAGTACGTC. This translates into CASSLVRGLLAGTYEQYV.

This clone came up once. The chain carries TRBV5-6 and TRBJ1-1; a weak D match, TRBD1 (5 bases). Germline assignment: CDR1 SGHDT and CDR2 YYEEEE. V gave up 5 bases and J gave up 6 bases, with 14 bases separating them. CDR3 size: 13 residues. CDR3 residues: CASSLPGGSEAFF. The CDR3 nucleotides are TGTGCCAGCAGTTTACCCGGGGGGTCTGAAGCTTTCTTT.

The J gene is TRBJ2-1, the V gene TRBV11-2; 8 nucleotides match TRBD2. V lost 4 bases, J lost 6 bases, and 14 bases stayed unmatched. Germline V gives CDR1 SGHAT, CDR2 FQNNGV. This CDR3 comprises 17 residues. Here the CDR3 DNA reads TGTGCCAGCAGCTCCTGGGAGGGAGCGGGAGAGTTCAATGAGCAGTTCTTC. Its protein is CASSSWEGAGEFNEQFF.

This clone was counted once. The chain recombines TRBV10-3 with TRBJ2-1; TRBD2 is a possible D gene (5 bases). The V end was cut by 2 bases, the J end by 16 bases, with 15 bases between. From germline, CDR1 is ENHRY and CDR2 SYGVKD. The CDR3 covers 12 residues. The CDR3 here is CAISEGETRYFF. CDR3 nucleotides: TGTGCCATCAGTGAGGGGGAGACTCGCTATTTCTTC.